Shown below are 10 T cell receptor beta chains from a single sample sequenced in a study of blood T cell repertoires in COVID-19. Profiled with immunoSEQ multiplex PCR; TCRdb holds only in-frame clones, not every one. The repertoire has roughly 50,000 clones, roughly four fifths of them found once; the top ten carry approximately 7%. Sequencing was carried out using peripheral blood. These TCRs come from a man aged 35-49 years with acute or convalescent COVID-19.

V is TRBV29-1 and J is TRBJ2-2, with a tentative D call TRBD2 (6 bases). Germline values: CDR1 SQVTM, CDR2 ANQGSEA. The CDR3 loop spans 13 amino acids. With 6 bases removed from V and 6 bases from J, the gap between germline ends came to 14 bases. For the CDR3, the DNA is TGCAGCGTGGGCTCGGGAGTTGCCGGGGAGCTGTTTTTT. This gives the protein CSVGSGVAGELFF.

V gene TRBV6-1 combines with J gene TRBJ2-1; D unresolved. The CDR3 is 12 residues long. The V and J ends lost 3 bases and 4 bases respectively, with 4 bases between them. CDR1 is MNHNS and CDR2 is SASEGT in the germline V gene. The CDR3 bases are TGTGCCAGCAGTGACAGATACAATGAGCAGTTCTTC. As protein: CASSDRYNEQFF.

This rearrangement joins TRBV5-8 to TRBJ1-2, with 9 nucleotides matching TRBD1. Germline V gene data show CDR1 as SGHTS and CDR2 as YDEGEE. The V and J ends lost 0 bases and 9 bases, in that order; junction bases with no gene match: 9. The CDR3 sequence is 15 residues long. Here the CDR3 reads CASSLGPEDRGRYTF. In DNA form, the CDR3 reads TGTGCCAGCAGCTTGGGCCCGGAGGACAGGGGACGCTACACCTTC.

The chain uses TRBV28 and TRBJ1-2; D not certain. V gave up 8 bases and J gave up 4 bases, with 8 bases separating them. Germline V gene data show CDR1 as MDHEN and CDR2 as SYDVKM. The CDR3 consists of 11 residues. CDR3 amino acids: CASLESYGYTF. Here the CDR3 DNA reads TGTGCCAGCCTAGAATCCTATGGCTACACCTTC.

CDR3 DNA sequence: TGTGCCAGCAGACTGGGACAGCAGAGCACCGGGGAGCTGTTTTTT. Translated: CASRLGQQSTGELFF. V is TRBV11-2 and J is TRBJ2-2, with 7 nucleotides matching TRBD1. With 6 bases clipped from V and 4 bases from J, the junction kept 8 bases outside the gene matches. CDR1 and CDR2 (germline): SGHAT, FQNNGV. This CDR3 is built from 15 residues.

The rearrangement uses TRBV27 and TRBJ2-7, with TRBD2 matching 8 bases. Losses at the gene ends were 0 bases for V and 3 bases for J; bases not matched to a gene: 4. The germline V gene has CDR1 MNHEY and CDR2 SMNVEV (reference sequence). The CDR3 contains 15 residues. For the CDR3, the DNA is TGTGCCAGCAGTTTATCGCCCGGGGGGGACTACGAGCAGTACTTC. It specifies CASSLSPGGDYEQYF.

V is TRBV5-8 and J is TRBJ2-3, with D possibly matching TRBD1 (6 bases). Looked up from germline, CDR1 is SGHTS and CDR2 is YDEGEE. V was cut by 4 bases and J by 0 bases, with 9 bases left in between. The length of the CDR3 is 14 residues. CDR3 sequence reads: CASSRQVSTDTQYF. CDR3 nucleotides: TGTGCCAGCAGCCGACAGGTTAGCACAGATACGCAGTATTTT.

The chain employs TRBV24-1 and TRBJ2-1; 15 bases are shared with TRBD2. The germline CDR1 and CDR2 sequences are KGHDR and SFDVKD. There are 16 residues in the CDR3. V lost 10 bases and J lost 2; bases outside the gene matches: 5. CDR3 DNA sequence: TGTGCCACGGGACTAGCGGGGGGTCCTGCCTACAATGAGCAGTTCTTC. Translation: CATGLAGGPAYNEQFF.

In this sample, this clone turned up a few times. The genes are TRBV6-5 and TRBJ1-2, with D possibly TRBD1 on 5 matching bases. CDR3 length: 13 amino acids. Trimming pared 1 base from V and 6 bases from J, leaving 9 bases between. The germline V gene encodes CDR1 MNHEY and CDR2 SVGAGI. The CDR3 sequence: CASSYFRGDGYTF. For the CDR3, the DNA is TGTGCCAGCAGTTACTTTCGGGGGGATGGCTACACCTTC.

The V and J genes are TRBV9 and TRBJ2-3; 12 bases fit TRBD2. J was trimmed by 2 bases and V by 5 bases; bases with no gene match: 6. This CDR3 has 16 amino acids. Germline assignment: CDR1 SGDLS and CDR2 YYNGEE. CDR3 in amino acids: CASSRLAGEYTDTQYF. The CDR3 DNA reads TGTGCCAGCAGTCGACTAGCGGGGGAATACACAGATACGCAGTATTTT.